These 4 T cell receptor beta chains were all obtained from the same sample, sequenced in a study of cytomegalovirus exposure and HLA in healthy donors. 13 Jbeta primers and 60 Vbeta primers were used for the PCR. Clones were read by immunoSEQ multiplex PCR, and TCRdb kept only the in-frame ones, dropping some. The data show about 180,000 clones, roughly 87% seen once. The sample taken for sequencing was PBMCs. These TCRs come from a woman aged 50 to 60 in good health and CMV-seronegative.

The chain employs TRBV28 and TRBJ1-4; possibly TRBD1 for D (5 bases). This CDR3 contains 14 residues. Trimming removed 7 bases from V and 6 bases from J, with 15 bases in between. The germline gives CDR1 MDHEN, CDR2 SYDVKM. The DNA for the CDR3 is TGTGCCAGCAAGGTGGGGGGGGGAGATGAAAAACTGTTTTTT. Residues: CASKVGGGDEKLFF.

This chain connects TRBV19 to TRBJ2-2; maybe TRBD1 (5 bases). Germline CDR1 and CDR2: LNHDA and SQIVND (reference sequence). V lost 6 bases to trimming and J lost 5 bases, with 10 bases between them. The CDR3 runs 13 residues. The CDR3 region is CASRGQGTGELFF. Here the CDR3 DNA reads TGTGCCAGTAGAGGTCAGGGTACCGGGGAGCTGTTTTTT.

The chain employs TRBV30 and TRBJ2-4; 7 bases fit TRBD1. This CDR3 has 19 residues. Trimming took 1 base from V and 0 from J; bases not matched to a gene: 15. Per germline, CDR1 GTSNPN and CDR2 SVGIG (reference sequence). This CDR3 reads CAWSARGRGLPLAKNIQYF. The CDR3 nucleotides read TGTGCCTGGAGTGCCCGGGGCAGGGGGTTGCCTCTAGCCAAAAACATTCAGTACTTC.

CDR3 residues: CASSPRGGETQYF. As DNA, the CDR3 is TGTGCCAGCTCACCAAGGGGTGGGGAGACCCAGTACTTC. The genes are TRBV18 and TRBJ2-5, with a tentative D call TRBD1 (5 bases). This CDR3 has 13 residues. Germline V lookup: CDR1 KGHSH, CDR2 LQKENI. The V end was cut by 2 bases, the J end by 5 bases, with 9 bases between.